The clone carrying this TCR beta chain was counted a few times. The data originate from a study of control samples from healthy donors and cancer patients. The germline V gene has CDR1 MNHEY and CDR2 SMNVEV (reference sequence). Trimming shortened V by 4 bases and J by 6 bases, and 10 bases separated the two germline ends. CDR3 length: 14 amino acids. Assay: immunoSEQ multiplex PCR; the TCRdb copy retains only in-frame clones and omits some. The sample records some 45,000 clones, less than 95% being singletons. The clonotype comes from a woman aged 40-49 years with head and neck cancer. The chain links TRBV27 to TRBJ1-6; tentative D call: TRBD1 (5 bases). The sample consisted of PBMCs. CDR3 coding DNA: TGTGCCAGCAGTTCCAGGGTGATTAATTCACCCCTCCACTTT. Amino acid sequence: CASSSRVINSPLHF.